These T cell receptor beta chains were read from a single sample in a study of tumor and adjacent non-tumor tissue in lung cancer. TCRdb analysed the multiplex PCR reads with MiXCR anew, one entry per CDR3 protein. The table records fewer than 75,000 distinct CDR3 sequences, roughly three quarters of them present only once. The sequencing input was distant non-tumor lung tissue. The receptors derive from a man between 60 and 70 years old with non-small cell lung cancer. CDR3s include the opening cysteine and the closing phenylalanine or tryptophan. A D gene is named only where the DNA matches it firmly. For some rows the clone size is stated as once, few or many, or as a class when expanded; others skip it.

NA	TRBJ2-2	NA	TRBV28	TGTGTCAGCAGTTCTGGTAACCGGAACGGCGAGTTGTTTTTT	CVSSSGNRNGELFF
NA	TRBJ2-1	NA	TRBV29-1	TGCAGCGTTGAAGACCCCCTAGGGAATGAGCAGTCCTTT	CSVEDPLGNEQSF
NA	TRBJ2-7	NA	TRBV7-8	TGTGCCAGCAGCTTTTCCGGGGACCTCACGACGTACGAGCGGTACTTC	CASSFSGDLTTYERYF
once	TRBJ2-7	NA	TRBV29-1	TGCAGCGTTATCGACCGAGACACGGGCAACGAGCAGTACTTC	CSVIDRDTGNEQYF
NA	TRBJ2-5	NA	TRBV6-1	TGTGTCAGCAGTGCTGCTGGGACGCAAGAGACCCAGTACTTC	CVSSAAGTQETQYF
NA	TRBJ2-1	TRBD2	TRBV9	TGTGCCAGCAGCGCGAGACTAGCGGACCTCAATGAGCAGTTCTTC	CASSARLADLNEQFF
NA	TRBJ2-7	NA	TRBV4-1	TGCGCCAGCAGACGCAAACCCATACTCAACAGGAGTTGGCGGTACGAGCAGTACTTC	CASRRKPILNRSWRYEQYF
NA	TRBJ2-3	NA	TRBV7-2	TGTGCCAGCAGCTTAGAGAGGGGCAACACAGATACGCAGTATTTT	CASSLERGNTDTQYF
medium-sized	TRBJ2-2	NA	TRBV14	TGTGCCAGCATGCAAACAGGGCTGAACACCGGGGAGCTGTTTTTT	CASMQTGLNTGELFF
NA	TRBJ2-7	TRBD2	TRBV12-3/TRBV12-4	TGTGCCTATCAGCGGGACGGCACCTACGAGCATTACTTC	CAYQRDGTYEHYF
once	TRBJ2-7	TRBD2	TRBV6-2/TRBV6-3	TGTGCCACCAGCTACGGGGGGGACGTGCAGTACTTC	CATSYGGDVQYF
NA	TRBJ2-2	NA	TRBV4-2	TGTGCCAGCAGCCAATATAGCAGATCTAACACCGGGGAGCTGTTTTTT	CASSQYSRSNTGELFF
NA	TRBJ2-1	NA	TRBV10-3	TGTGCCATTCGGGACAAAGATAGACATGGGCAGTTCTTC	CAIRDKDRHGQFF
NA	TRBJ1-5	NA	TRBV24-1	TGTGCCACCCAACACGGTAGCAATCAGGCCCAGCATTTT	CATQHGSNQAQHF
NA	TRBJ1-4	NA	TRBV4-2	TGTGTCAGCAGCCAAGAATCAGGCTGCAGGGAGAATGAAAAACTGTTTTTT	CVSSQESGCRENEKLFF
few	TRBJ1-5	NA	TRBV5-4	TGTGCCAGCAGCCTGGACGGCTATCCGAAGCCCCAGGATTTT	CASSLDGYPKPQDF
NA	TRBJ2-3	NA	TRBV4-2	TGTGCCAGCACCAACCGAGGGGAAGGGGTAGATACGCAGTATTTT	CASTNRGEGVDTQYF
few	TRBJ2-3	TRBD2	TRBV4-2	TGTGCCAGCAGCCAAGGCTCTAGCGGGAGTGGGGATACTCAGTATTTT	CASSQGSSGSGDTQYF
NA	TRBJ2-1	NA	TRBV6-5	TGTGCCAGCAGTAAAACCGGGGTAGCCAACGAGCAGTTCTTC	CASSKTGVANEQFF
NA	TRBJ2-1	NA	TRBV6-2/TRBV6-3	TGTGCCAGCGGTTACAATATACGCGGATGTTTCCCCCCTGAGCAGTTCTTC	CASGYNIRGCFPPEQFF
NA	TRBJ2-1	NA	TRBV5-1	TGCGCCAACAGCCAGGACCCGGGCAATGAGCAGTTCTTC	CANSQDPGNEQFF
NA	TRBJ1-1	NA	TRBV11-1	TGTACCAGCAGCTCAGAGCCGGGGGCTGAAGCTTTCTTT	CTSSSEPGAEAFF
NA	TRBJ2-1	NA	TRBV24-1	TGTGCCAGCAGTGACCCTAGTGGAAGGGGGACGGATGAGCAGTTCTTC	CASSDPSGRGTDEQFF
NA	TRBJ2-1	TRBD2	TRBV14	TGTGCCAGCAGCCAAGAATCCCTAGCGGGATCATATGGGCAGTTATTC	CASSQESLAGSYGQLF
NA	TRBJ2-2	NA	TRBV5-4	TGTGCCAGCAGCTGGGATACCGGGAAGCTGTTTTTT	CASSWDTGKLFF
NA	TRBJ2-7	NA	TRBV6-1	TGTGCCAGGAGTGAAACCCTGAACTTCTACGAGCAGTACTTC	CARSETLNFYEQYF
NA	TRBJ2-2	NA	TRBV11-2	TGTGCCAGCATCTCCCTCACCGGGGAGCTGTTTTTT	CASISLTGELFF
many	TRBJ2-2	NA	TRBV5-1	TGCGCCAGCAGTATAACGGTCACCGGGGAGCTGTTTTTT	CASSITVTGELFF
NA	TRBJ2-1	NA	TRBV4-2	TGTGCCAGCAACCAAGAAGCATTAGCCACAGGGAATGAGCAGTTCTTC	CASNQEALATGNEQFF
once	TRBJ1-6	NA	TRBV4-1	TGCGTAAGCAGCCAAGATGGGACTTACCGTCTACCCCTCCACTTT	CVSSQDGTYRLPLHF
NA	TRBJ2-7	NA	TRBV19	TGTGCCAGTAGTATCAGGAGTTCCTACCGGCAGTACTTC	CASSIRSSYRQYF
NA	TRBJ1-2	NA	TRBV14	TGTGCCAGCAGCCCAACGTCCTCAACGTCATGGTATTGCTACACCTTC	CASSPTSSTSWYCYTF
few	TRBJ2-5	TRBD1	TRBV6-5	TGTGCCAGCAGTCATACAGGGGGTGGGGCGGAGACCCAGTATTTC	CASSHTGGGAETQYF
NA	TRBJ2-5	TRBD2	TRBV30	TGTGCCTGGAGTGGCCTAGCGGGAGCGGAGAGCCCGTACTTT	CAWSGLAGAESPYF
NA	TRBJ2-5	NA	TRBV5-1	TGCGTCAGCAGCTTGTACCCCATCGGGAGAGGTCCAAATCAAGAGACCCAGTACTTC	CVSSLYPIGRGPNQETQYF
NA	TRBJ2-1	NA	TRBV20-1	TGCAGTGCTAGATTAACCTGGGGAGTCTCAAATGGGCAGTTCTTC	CSARLTWGVSNGQFF
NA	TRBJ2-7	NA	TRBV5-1	TGCGCTAGCAGCTTGGCGGGGCCAAGGGTGTACGAGCAGTACTTC	CASSLAGPRVYEQYF
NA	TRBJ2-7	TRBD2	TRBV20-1	TGCAGTGATATGCTAGCGGGAGTCGTCGAGTGGGAGTACTTC	CSDMLAGVVEWEYF
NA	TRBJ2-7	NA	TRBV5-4	TGCGCCAGCAGCTCGGTAGGGTACTACGAGCAGTACTTC	CASSSVGYYEQYF
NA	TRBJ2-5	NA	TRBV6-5	TGTGCCAGCATCCGGGGCAGCGGGGAGACCCAGTACTTC	CASIRGSGETQYF
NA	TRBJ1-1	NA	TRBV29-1	TGCAGCGTTGCAAGACACAACACTGAAGCTTTCTTT	CSVARHNTEAFF
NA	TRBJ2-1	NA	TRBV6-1	TGTGCCAGCAGCACCCTGTGGGTGAGGTCCTACAATGAGCAGTTCTTC	CASSTLWVRSYNEQFF
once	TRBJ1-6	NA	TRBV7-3	TGTGCCAGCAGCTTAGAGAAGGATTCACCCCTCCACTTT	CASSLEKDSPLHF
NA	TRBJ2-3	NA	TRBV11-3	TGCGTCGGCAGCTCCGGGCTACCAGATAGCACAGATACGCAGTATTTT	CVGSSGLPDSTDTQYF
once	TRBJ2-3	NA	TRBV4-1	TGCGCCAGCAGGCGAGATACGCGCCAGGACATCACAGATACGCAGTATTTT	CASRRDTRQDITDTQYF
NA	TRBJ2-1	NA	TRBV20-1	TGCAGTACTAGGGCTGGAGCGGACAATGAGCAGTTCTTC	CSTRAGADNEQFF
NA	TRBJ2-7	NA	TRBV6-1	TGTGCCAGCAGAGTTGGACAGAGCTCCTACAAGCAGTACTTC	CASRVGQSSYKQYF
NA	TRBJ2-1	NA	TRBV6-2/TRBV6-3	TGTGCCAGTATTTATCCTGGGTCGGTACAGGGTCAATTCTTC	CASIYPGSVQGQFF
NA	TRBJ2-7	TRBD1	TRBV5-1	TGCCCCAGCATCACGGGGACAGGGGGCGAGCAGTACTTC	CPSITGTGGEQYF
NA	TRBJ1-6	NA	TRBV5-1	TGCGCCAGCAGCCCAAGGGCGGGAAATTCACCCCTCCACTTT	CASSPRAGNSPLHF
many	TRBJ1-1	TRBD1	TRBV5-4	TGTGTCAGCAGCGGACAGGGCCGGACTGAAGCTTTCTTT	CVSSGQGRTEAFF